This TCR beta chain was recorded in a study of T-cell reconstitution after alpha-beta-depleted transplantation in children. Researchers prepared the TCRbeta library using unique molecular identifiers, the study reports. TCRdb recomputed calls from the PCR reads with MiXCR, one row per CDR3 protein. Among a few hundred thousand distinct CDR3 sequences listed, 13% were seen once. V dropped 3 bases and J dropped 6 bases, with 11 bases sitting between them. The CDR3 runs 13 residues. Germline V lookup: CDR1 GTSNPN, CDR2 SVGIG (reference sequence). V and J are TRBV30 and TRBJ2-2, with D perhaps TRBD1 (6 bases). The sequence was obtained from a human donor who donated a stem cell graft to a child with Fanconi anemia. Sample: PBMCs, taken from the stem cell graft. The CDR3 nucleotides read TGTGCCTGGAGAATGGGGGCATCCGGGGAGCTGTTTTTT. Protein sequence: CAWRMGASGELFF.